The present T cell receptor beta chain was sequenced within a study of control samples from healthy donors and cancer patients. The repertoire was sequenced with immunoSEQ multiplex PCR; TCRdb's copy has only in-frame clones and lacks some. The sample shows 100,000 to 150,000 clones, around 90% of them seen only once. Input material: blood. The clonotype was recovered from a young man in good health.

The CDR3 reads CASSPSGSGVNTGELFF. CDR3 nucleotide sequence: TGTGCCAGCAGCCCATCAGGTTCGGGGGTTAACACCGGGGAGCTGTTTTTT. V is TRBV11-3 and J is TRBJ2-2; maybe TRBD2 (6 bases). The length of the CDR3 is 17 residues. Germline V gene lookup returns CDR1 SGHNT and CDR2 YENEEA. V lost 5 bases and J lost 2, with 18 bases in between.